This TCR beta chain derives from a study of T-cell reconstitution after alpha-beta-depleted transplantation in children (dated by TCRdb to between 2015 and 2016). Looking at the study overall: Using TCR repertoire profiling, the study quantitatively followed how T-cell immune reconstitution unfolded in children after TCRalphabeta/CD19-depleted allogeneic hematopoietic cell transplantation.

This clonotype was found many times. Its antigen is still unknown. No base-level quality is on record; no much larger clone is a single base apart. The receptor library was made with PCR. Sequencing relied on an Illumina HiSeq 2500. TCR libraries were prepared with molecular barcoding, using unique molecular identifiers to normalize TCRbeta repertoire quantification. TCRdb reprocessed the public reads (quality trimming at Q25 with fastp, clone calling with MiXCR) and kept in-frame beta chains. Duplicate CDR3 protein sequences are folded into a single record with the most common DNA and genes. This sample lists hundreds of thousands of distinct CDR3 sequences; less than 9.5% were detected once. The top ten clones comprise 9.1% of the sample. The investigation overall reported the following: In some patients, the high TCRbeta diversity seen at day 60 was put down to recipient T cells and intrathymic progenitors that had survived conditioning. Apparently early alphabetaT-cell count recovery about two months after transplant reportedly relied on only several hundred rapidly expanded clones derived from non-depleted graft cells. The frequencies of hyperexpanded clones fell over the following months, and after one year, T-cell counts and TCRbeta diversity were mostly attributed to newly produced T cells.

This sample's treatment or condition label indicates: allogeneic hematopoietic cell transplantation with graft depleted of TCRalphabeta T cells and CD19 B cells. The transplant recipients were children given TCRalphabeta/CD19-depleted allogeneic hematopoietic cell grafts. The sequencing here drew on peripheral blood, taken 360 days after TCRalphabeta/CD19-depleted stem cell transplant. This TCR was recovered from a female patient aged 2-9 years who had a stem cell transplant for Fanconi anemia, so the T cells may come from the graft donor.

The CDR3 here reads CASSSFTDYNEQFF. The DNA reads as follows: TGTGCCAGCAGTTCTTTCACGGATTACAATGAGCAGTTCTTC. Recombination connected TRBV28 to TRBJ2-1, with no confident D gene call. Via the germline V gene, CDR1 is MDHEN and CDR2 SYDVKM. From the cysteine up to the phenylalanine, the CDR3 has a length of 14 residues. The only DNA kept is the CDR3, 42 bases in frame from the first base. V and J are truncated by 4 bases and 4 bases respectively, leaving an intervening sequence of 11 bases.